Given below is one T cell receptor (beta chain) in context. No antigen is known for it. The data derive from a study of regulatory T cells in long-lasting Graves disease. Points from the study as a whole: Tissue studied was limited to peripheral blood, excluding thyroid tissue.

The CDR3 is 16 amino acids. Losses at the gene ends were 3 bases for V and 7 bases for J; bases not matched to a gene: 9. CDR1 and CDR2 from the germline V gene are LNHDA and SQIVND (reference sequence). Indicated time point: newly diagnosed GD, antithyroid drugs for less than 3 months. With RNA extracted from PBMCs as input, the TCR library was made. In building TCR beta libraries, iRepertoire HTBI primers were used together with Arm-PCR of CDR3 regions. TCRdb passed the multiplex PCR reads through MiXCR, listing each CDR3 protein once. The data hold hundreds of thousands of distinct CDR3 sequences, with around 15% observed a single time. This same sample was also part of a study on T cells in Graves' hyperthyroidism and ophthalmopathy. That paper notes: Diagnosis of hyperthyroidism was new in patients aged 18 to 65, and its duration was under 2 months. Researchers ran a first-round RT-PCR on the TCR CDR3 using the HTBI primer set. Peripheral blood also featured most of the thyroid clonotypes expanded above 0.001.

This specimen was peripheral blood mononuclear cells (PBMCs), taken at new diagnosis, from a patient treated with antithyroid drugs. The TCR sequence derives from a woman younger than 45 with Graves disease. This chain joins TRBV19 and TRBJ1-5, with TRBD1 identical over 10 bases. The CDR3 coding sequence is TGTGCCAGTAGTATTGGGGACAGGGGTGCGGGGCAGCCCCAGCATTTT. It is translated as CASSIGDRGAGQPQHF.